This TCR beta chain was captured by sequencing in a study of cytomegalovirus exposure and HLA in healthy donors. Overall study findings and caveats: The listing of 150 to 200 TCR beta chains classed them as cytomegalovirus-associated. Presence/absence analyses assumed roughly uniform sequencing depth across donors, which may not hold. Further analysis was carried out later, and it showed several of the most significant clusters appearing linked to common viral pathogens. V- and J-gene trimming in TCR beta was tied to a missense DCLRE1C variant by an analysis performed later.

This clone appeared a single time. Its target is unknown. Germline values: CDR1 SGHVS, CDR2 FQNEAQ. CDR3 size: 12 residues. The trim removed 8 bases at V and 5 bases at J, leaving 4 bases unmatched. The PCR employed 60 Vbeta primers together with 13 Jbeta primers. Using immunoSEQ multiplex PCR, the repertoire was profiled, and TCRdb retains in-frame clones only, with some absent. The table shows about 90,000 clones, with over 65% occurring only once. The chain carries TRBV7-8 and TRBJ1-1; 8 nucleotides match TRBD1. This TCR was recovered from a woman aged 18-29 years in good health and CMV-seropositive. Sequences were obtained from PBMCs. DNA of the CDR3: TGTGCCAGCCACAGGGGGGGGACTGAAGCTTTCTTT. Translated: CASHRGGTEAFF. The whole variable domain, remainder taken from reference TRBV7-8 and TRBJ1-1, is GAGVSQSPRYKVAKRGQDVALRCDPISGHVSLFWYQQALGQGPEFLTYFQNEAQLDKSGLPSDRFFAERPEGSVSTLKIQRTQQEDSAVYLCASHRGGTEAFFGQGTRLTVV.